The entry that follows covers one T cell receptor beta chain sequence. Its cognate antigen is unknown. The record originates from a study of response to subunit inactivated influenza vaccine. Whole-study findings and limits: Authors suggested each seasonal flu vaccination may recruit only limited numbers of new T cells.

Germline CDR1 is SGDLS and CDR2 is YYNGEE. This CDR3 spans 15 amino acids. V was trimmed by 3 bases and J by 0 bases, leaving 7 bases between them. From the RT-PCR reads, TCRdb called clonotypes with MiXCR, one entry per CDR3 protein. This table holds 860,000 or so distinct CDR3 sequences, less than 25% found once. The specimen was PBMCs from blood, collected roughly 5 days after vaccination. This clonotype was sampled from a man aged 50-60 years who received an inactivated influenza vaccine. The V gene is TRBV9, the J gene TRBJ2-6; D is uncertain. The CDR3 protein is CASSGARSGANVLTF. The CDR3 DNA is TGTGCCAGCAGCGGGGCTCGCTCTGGGGCCAACGTCCTGACTTTC.